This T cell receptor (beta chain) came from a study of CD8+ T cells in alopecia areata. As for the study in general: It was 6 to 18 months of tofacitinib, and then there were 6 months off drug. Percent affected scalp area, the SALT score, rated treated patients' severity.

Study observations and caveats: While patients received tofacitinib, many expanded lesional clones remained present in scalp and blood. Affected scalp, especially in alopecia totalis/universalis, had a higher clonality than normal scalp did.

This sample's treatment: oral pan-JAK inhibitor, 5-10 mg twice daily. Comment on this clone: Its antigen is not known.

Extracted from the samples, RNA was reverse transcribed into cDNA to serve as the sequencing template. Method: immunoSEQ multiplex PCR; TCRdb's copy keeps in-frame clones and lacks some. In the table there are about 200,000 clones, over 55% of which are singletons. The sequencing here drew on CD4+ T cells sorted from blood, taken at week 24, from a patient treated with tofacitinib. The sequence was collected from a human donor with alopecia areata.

The CDR3 loop reads CASRLQGATDTQYF. The DNA of the CDR3 is TGTGCCAGCAGGTTACAGGGGGCCACAGATACGCAGTATTTT. The chain joins TRBV2 to TRBJ2-3; 9 nucleotides line up with TRBD1. This CDR3 is built from 14 residues. The V and J ends lost 6 bases and 2 bases, in that order; junction bases with no gene match: 3. CDR1 and CDR2 (germline): SNHLY, FYNNEI.